This section outlines one T cell receptor beta chain sequence together with its context. This entry is derived from a study of blood T cell repertoires in COVID-19. Study overall: Italy, Spain and the United States were the sources of the convalescent and acute COVID-19 samples. T cells, B-cell-depleted T cells, or PBMCs provided the cDNA or gDNA that served as material.

In the original processing: Cell counts per sample came from amplifying reference gene primers. Profiling relied on immunoSEQ multiplex PCR, and the TCRdb table lists in-frame clones only, not all of them. The V and J calls and the clone size are those of that table, but D and trimming were determined from the DNA. The sample yields approximately 140,000 clones, 70% to 90% seen once. The germline V gene has CDR1 SGHAT and CDR2 FQDESV (reference sequence). Trimming removed 5 bases from V and 1 base from J, with 11 bases in between. There are 14 residues in the CDR3. The sample was peripheral blood. This clonotype originated in a man between 65 and 80 years old with acute or convalescent COVID-19. The J gene is TRBJ1-1, the V gene TRBV11-1; no clear D gene. The DNA for the CDR3 is TGTGCCAGCAGCCTATTCAATCAGAACACTGAAGCTTTCTTT. It is translated as CASSLFNQNTEAFF.